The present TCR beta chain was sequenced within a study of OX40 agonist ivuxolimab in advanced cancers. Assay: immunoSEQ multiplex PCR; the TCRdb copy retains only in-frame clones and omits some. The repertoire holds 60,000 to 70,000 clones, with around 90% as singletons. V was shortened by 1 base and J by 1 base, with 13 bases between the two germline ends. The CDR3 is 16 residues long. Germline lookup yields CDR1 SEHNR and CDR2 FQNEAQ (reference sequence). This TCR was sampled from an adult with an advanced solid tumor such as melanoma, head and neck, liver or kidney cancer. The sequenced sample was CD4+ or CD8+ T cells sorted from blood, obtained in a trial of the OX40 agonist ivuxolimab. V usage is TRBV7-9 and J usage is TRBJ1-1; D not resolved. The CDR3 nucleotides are TGTGCCAGCAGCTTAGGGGTGGGCAGCTCGAACACTGAAGCTTTCTTT. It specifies CASSLGVGSSNTEAFF.